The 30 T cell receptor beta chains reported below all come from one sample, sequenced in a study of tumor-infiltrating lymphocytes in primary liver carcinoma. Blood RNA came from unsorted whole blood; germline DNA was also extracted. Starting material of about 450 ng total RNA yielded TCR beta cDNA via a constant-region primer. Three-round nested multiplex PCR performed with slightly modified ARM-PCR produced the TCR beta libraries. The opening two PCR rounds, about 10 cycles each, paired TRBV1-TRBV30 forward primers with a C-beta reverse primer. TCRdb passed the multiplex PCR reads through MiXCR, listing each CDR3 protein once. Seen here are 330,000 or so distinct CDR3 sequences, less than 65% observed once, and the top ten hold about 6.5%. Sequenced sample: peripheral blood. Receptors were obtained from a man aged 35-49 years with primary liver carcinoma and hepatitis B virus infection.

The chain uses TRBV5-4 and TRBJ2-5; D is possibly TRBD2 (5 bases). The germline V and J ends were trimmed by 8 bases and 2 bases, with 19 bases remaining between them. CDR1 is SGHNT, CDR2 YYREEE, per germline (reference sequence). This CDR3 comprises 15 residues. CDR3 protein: CASGSARGFQETQYF. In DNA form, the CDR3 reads TGTGCCAGTGGCTCGGCGCGCGGGTTTCAAGAGACCCAGTACTTC.

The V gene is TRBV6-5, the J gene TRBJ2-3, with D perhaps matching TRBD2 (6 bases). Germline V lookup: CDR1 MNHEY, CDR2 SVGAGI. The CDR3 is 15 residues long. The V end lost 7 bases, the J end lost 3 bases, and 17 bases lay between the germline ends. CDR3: CASNPVLAGTDTQYF. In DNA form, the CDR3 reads TGTGCCAGCAACCCAGTACTTGCGGGAACAGATACGCAGTATTTT.

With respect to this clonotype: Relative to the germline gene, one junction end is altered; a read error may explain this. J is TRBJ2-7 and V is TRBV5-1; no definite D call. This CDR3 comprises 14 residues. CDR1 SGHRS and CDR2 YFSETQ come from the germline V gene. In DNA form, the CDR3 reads TGCGCCAGCAGCTTGGCAGACAAGTCCTACGAGCACTACTTC. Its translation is CASSLADKSYEHYF. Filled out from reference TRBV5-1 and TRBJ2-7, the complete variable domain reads KAGVTQTPRYLIKTRGQQVTLSCSPISGHRSVSWYQQTPGQGLQFLFEYFSETQRNKGNFPGRFSGRQFSNSRSEMNVSTLELGDSALYLCASSLADKSYEHYFGPGTRLTVT.

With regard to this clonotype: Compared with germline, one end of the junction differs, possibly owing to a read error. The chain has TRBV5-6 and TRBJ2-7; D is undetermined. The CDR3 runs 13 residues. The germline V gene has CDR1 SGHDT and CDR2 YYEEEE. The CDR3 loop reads CTSSFTNTYEQYF. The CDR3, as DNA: TGTACCAGCAGCTTTACGAACACCTACGAGCAGTACTTC.

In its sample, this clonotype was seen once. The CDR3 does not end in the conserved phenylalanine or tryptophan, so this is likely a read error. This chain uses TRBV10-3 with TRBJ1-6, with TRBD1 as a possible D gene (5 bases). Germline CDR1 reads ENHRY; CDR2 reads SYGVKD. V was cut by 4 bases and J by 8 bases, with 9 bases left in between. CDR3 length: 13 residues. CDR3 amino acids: CAISGTMDSPLHL. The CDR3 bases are TGTGCCATCAGTGGGACAATGGATTCACCCCTCCACCTT.

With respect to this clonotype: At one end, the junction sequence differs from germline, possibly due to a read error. CDR3 sequence: CASSLDGLTSYEQYF. The CDR3 DNA follows: TGTGCCAGCAGCCTAGACGGTCTAACTTCCTACGAGCAGTACTTC. The chain joins TRBV11-2 to TRBJ2-7; D ambiguous. In germline, CDR1 is SGHAT, CDR2 FQNNGV. There are 15 residues in the CDR3.

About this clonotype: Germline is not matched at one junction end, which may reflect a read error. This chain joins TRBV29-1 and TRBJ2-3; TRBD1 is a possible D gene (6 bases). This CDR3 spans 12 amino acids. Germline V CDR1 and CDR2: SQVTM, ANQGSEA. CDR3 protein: CDVQDSTDTQYF. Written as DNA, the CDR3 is TGCGACGTTCAGGACAGCACAGATACACAGTATTTT.

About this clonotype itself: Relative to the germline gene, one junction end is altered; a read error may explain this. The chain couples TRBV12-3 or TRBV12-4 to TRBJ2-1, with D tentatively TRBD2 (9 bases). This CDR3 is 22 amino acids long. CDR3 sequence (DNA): TGTGCCAGCTGTTTCGGGAGGGACAGGAGTGTTCGGCGGGAGGGTAGATACAATGAGCAGTTCTTC. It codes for CASCFGRDRSVRREGRYNEQFF.

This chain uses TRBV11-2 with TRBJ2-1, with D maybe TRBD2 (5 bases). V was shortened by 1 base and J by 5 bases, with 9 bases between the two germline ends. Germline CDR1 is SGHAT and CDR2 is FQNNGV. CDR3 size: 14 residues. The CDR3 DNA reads TGTGCCAGCAGCTTAGCGGGGAAGCACAATGAGCAGTTCTTC. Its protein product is CASSLAGKHNEQFF. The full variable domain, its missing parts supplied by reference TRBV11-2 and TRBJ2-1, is EAGVAQSPRYKIIEKRQSVAFWCNPISGHATLYWYQQILGQGPKLLIQFQNNGVVDDSQLPKDRFSAERLKGVDSTLKIQPAKLEDSAVYLCASSLAGKHNEQFFGPGTRLTVL.

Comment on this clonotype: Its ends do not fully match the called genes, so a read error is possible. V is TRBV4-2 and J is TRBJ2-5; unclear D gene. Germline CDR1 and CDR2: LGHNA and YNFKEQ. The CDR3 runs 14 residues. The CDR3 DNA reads TGTGCCAGCAGCCAAGAGAGACATTCGGAGACCCAGTATTTC. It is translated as CASSQERHSETQYF.

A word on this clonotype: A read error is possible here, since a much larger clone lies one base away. DNA for the CDR3: TGTGCCAGCAGTCACGCGAACAGGCCCCCAACAGATACGCAGTATTTT. Amino acid sequence: CASSHANRPPTDTQYF. The chain combines TRBV6-2 or TRBV6-3 with TRBJ2-3; the D gene is possibly TRBD1 (5 bases). The CDR3 sequence is 16 residues long. With 5 bases removed from V and 3 bases from J, the gap between germline ends came to 18 bases. CDR1 and CDR2 (germline): MNHEY, SVGEGT.

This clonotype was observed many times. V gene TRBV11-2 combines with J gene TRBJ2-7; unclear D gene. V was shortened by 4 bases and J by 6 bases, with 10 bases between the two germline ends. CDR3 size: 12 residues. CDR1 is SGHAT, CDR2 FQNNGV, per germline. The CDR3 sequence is CASSSSPLEQYF. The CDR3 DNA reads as TGTGCCAGCAGCTCCTCCCCTCTCGAGCAGTACTTC.

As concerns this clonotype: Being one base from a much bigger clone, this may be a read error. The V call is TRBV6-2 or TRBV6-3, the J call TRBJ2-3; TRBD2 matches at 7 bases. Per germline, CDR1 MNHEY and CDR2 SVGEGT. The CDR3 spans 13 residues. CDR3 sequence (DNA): TGTGCCAGCAGGGGCGGGAGCAGAGATACGCAGTATTTT. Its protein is CASRGGSRDTQYF.

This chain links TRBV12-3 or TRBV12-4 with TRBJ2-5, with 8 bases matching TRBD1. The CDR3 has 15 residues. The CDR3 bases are TGTACTAGCAGTTTAGGGACAGGAGGTATGGAGACCCAGTACTTC. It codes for CTSSLGTGGMETQYF.

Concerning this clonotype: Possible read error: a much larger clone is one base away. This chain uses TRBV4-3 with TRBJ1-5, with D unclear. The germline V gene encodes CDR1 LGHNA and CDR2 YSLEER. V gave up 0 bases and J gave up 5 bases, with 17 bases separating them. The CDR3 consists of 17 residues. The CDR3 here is CASSQEIGGAGHQPQHF. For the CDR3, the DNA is TGCGCCAGCAGCCAAGAAATCGGCGGCGCAGGCCATCAGCCCCAGCATTTT.

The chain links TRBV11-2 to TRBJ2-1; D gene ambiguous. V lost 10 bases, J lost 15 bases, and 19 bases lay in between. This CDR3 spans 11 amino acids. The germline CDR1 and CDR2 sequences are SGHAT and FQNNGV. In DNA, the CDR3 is TGTGCCACCCGTGGGGTCAATGTGCTGTTCTTC. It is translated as CATRGVNVLFF.

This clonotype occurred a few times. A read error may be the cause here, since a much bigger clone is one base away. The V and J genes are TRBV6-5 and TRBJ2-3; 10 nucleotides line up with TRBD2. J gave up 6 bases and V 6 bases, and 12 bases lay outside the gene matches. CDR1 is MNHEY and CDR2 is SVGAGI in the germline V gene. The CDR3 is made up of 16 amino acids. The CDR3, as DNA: TGTGCCAGCAGCCCAGCGGGACTAGCGCCAAGGGATACGCAGTATTTT. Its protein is CASSPAGLAPRDTQYF.

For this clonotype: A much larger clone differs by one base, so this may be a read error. The CDR3 DNA is TGCAGCGTTGAACAGGTATGGGGGGACACTGAAGCTTTCTTT. Its translation is CSVEQVWGDTEAFF. The chain is built from TRBV29-1 and TRBJ1-1, with a tentative D call TRBD1 (5 bases). Germline V lookup: CDR1 SQVTM, CDR2 ANQGSEA. This CDR3 is 14 amino acids long. V lost 2 bases, J lost 3 bases, and 13 bases lay in between. Supplemented by reference TRBV29-1 and TRBJ1-1, the full variable domain reads SAVISQKPSRDICQRGTSLTIQCQVDSQVTMMFWYRQQPGQSLTLIATANQGSEATYESGFVIDKFPISRPNLTFSTLTVSNMSPEDSSIYLCSVEQVWGDTEAFFGQGTRLTVV.

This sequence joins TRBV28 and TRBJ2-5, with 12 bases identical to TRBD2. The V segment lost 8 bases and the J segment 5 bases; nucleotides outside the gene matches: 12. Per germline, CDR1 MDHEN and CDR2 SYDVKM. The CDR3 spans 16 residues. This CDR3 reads CASGRASGRAWETQYF. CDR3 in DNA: TGTGCCAGCGGCCGGGCTAGCGGGAGGGCCTGGGAGACCCAGTACTTC.

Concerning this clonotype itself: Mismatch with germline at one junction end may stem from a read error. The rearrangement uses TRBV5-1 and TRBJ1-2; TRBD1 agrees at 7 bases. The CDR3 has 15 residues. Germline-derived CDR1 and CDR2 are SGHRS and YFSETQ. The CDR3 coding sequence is TGCGCCAGCGGCTTGGGACAGCGATTTGATGATGGCTACACCTTC. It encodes CASGLGQRFDDGYTF.

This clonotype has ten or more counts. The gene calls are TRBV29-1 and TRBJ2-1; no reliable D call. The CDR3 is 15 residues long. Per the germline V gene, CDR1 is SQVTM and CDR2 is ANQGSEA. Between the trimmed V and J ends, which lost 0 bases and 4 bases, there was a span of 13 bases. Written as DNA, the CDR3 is TGCAGCGTTGAAGATATTCAGGACGTTTACAATGAGCAGTTCTTC. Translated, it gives CSVEDIQDVYNEQFF.

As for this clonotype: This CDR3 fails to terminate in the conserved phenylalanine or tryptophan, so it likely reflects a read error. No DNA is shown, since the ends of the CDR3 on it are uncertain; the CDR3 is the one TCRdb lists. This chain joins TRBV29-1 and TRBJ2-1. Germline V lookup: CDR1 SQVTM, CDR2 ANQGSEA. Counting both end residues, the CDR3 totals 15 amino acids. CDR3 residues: CSVEGLAGAPNEQFL.

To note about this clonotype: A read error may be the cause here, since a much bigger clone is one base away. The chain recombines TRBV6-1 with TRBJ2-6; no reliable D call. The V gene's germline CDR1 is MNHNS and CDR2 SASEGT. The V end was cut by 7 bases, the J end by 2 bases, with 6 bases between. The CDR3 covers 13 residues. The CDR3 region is CASMNPGANVLTF. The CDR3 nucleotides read TGTGCCAGCATGAATCCTGGGGCCAACGTCCTGACTTTC.

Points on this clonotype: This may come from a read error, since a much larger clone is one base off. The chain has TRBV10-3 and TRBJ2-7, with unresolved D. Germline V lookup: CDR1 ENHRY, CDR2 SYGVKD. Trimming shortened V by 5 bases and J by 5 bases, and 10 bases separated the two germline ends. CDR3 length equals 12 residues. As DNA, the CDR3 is TGTGCCATCAGTCCAGGTACCCACGAGCAGTACTTC. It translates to CAISPGTHEQYF.

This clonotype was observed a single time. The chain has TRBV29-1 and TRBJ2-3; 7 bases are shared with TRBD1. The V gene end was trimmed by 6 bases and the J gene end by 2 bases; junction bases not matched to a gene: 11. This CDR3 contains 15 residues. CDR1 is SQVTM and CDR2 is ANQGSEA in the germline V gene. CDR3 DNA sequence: TGCAGCGTACCCATCAGGGGGACCTCCACAGATACGCAGTATTTT. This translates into CSVPIRGTSTDTQYF.

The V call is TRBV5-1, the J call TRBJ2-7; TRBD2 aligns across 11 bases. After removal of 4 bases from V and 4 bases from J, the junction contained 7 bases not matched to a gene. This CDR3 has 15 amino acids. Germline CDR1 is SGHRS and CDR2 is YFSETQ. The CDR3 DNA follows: TGCGCCAGCAGCCCCTCGACTAGCGGGATATACGAGCAGTACTTC. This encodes CASSPSTSGIYEQYF.

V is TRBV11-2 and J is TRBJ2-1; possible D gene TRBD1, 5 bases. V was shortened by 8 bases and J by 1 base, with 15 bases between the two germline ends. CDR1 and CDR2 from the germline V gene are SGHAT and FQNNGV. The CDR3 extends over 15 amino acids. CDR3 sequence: CASCLRVSSYNEQFF. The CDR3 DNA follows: TGTGCCAGCTGCCTCAGGGTTAGTTCCTACAATGAGCAGTTCTTC.

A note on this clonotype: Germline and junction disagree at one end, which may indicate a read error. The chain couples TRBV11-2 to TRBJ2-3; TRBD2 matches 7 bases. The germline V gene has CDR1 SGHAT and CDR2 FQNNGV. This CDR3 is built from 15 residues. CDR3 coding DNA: TGTGCCGGCAGCGCTGACGGGGGGAGCACATATACGCAGTATTTT. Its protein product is CAGSADGGSTYTQYF.

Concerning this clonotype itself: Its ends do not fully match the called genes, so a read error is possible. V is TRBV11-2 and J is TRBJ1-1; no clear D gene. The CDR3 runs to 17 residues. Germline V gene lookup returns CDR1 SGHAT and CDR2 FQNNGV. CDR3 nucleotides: TGTGCCGGCAGCCTCGGATCCTTAGGCCAGGCGAACACTGAAGCTTTCTTT. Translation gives CAGSLGSLGQANTEAFF. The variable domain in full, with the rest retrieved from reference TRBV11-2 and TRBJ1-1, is EAGVAQSPRYKIIEKRQSVAFWCNPISGHATLYWYQQILGQGPKLLIQFQNNGVVDDSQLPKDRFSAERLKGVDSTLKIQPAKLEDSAVYLCAGSLGSLGQANTEAFFGQGTRLTVV.

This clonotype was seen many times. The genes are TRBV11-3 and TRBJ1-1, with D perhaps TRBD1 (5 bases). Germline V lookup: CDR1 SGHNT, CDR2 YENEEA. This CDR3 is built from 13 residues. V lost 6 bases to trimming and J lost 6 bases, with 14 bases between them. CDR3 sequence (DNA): TGTGCCAGCAGTGCTCAGGGTAGACCTGAAGCTTTCTTT. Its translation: CASSAQGRPEAFF.